Below, 4 T cell receptor beta chains from the same sample are listed, as sequenced in a study of blood T cell repertoires in COVID-19. This table comes from immunoSEQ multiplex PCR, and its TCRdb copy is limited to in-frame clones, with some not included. The sample contains about 40,000 clones, 70% to 90% of which appear only once. Sample: peripheral blood. The source is a human donor in a cohort sampled during active or convalescent COVID-19. The donor label of this sample is uncertain.

This chain uses TRBV19 with TRBJ2-2; TRBD2 might be the D (6 bases). This CDR3 is built from 15 residues. With 3 bases removed from V and 7 bases from J, the gap between germline ends came to 15 bases. CDR1 and CDR2 from the germline V gene are LNHDA and SQIVND (reference sequence). The CDR3 here is CASSIKGRRGGELFF. The CDR3 nucleotides read TGTGCCAGTAGTATCAAGGGGCGGAGGGGCGGGGAGCTGTTTTTT.

The rearrangement uses TRBV5-1 and TRBJ1-2; 8 bases are shared with TRBD1. The CDR3 runs to 13 residues. CDR1 SGHRS and CDR2 YFSETQ come from the germline V gene. Trimming at V came to 5 bases and at J to 8 bases, leaving 8 bases not matched to a gene. The CDR3 protein is CASRRSAGGGYTF. DNA of the CDR3: TGCGCCAGCAGAAGATCGGCAGGGGGCGGCTACACCTTC.

This chain links TRBV18 with TRBJ2-7; TRBD1 matches at 9 bases. This CDR3 has 15 amino acids. V lost 0 bases, J lost 2 bases, and 2 bases stayed unmatched. The germline V gene has CDR1 KGHSH and CDR2 LQKENI. CDR3 sequence reads: CASSPPGTGTYEQYF. CDR3 bases: TGTGCCAGCTCACCACCCGGGACAGGGACCTACGAGCAGTACTTC.

This chain links TRBV6-6 with TRBJ1-6; unclear D gene. V lost 4 bases and J 10 bases, leaving 17 bases between the germline ends. The CDR3 loop spans 15 amino acids. Germline V CDR1 and CDR2: MNHNY, SVGAGI (reference sequence). In nucleotides, the CDR3 is TGTGCCAGCAGTTCCCCCGGAGGTCGGGAATCACCCCTCCACTTT. It translates to CASSSPGGRESPLHF.